This TCR beta chain was captured in a study of cytomegalovirus exposure and HLA in healthy donors. Vbeta (60) and Jbeta (13) primers were used in the PCR. Sequencing used immunoSEQ multiplex PCR; TCRdb keeps in-frame clones, though not all of them. This table has more than 50,000 clones, around two thirds appearing once. Trimming left V 4 bases short and J 1 base short, with 16 bases between. Germline CDR1 reads MNHNS; CDR2 reads SASEGT. This CDR3 is built from 16 residues. The table lists this clone with a few counts. The sequencing input was PBMCs. The source of this sequence is a woman aged 60-70 years in good health and CMV-seropositive. The V and J genes are TRBV6-1 and TRBJ1-2; D is unresolved. CDR3 region: CASSGSGYPVNYGYTF. The CDR3 DNA is TGTGCCAGCAGTGGGTCAGGATACCCAGTTAACTATGGCTACACCTTC.